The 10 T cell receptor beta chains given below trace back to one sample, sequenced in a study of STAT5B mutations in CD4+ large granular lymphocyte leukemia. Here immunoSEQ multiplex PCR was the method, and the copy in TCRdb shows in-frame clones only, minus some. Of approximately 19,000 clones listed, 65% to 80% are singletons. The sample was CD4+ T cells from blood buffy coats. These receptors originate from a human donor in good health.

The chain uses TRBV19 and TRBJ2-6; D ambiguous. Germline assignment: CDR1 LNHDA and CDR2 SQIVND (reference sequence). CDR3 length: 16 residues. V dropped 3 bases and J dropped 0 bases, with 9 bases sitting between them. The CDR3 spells CASSMRRISGANVLTF. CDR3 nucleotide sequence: TGTGCCAGTAGTATGAGACGAATCTCTGGGGCCAACGTCCTGACTTTC.

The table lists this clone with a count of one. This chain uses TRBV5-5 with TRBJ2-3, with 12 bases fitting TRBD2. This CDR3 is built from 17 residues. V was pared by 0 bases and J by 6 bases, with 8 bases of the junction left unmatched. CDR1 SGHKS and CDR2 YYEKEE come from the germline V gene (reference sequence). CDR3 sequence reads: CASSLARLAGAGDTQYF. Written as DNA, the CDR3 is TGTGCCAGCAGCTTGGCCCGACTAGCGGGGGCTGGGGATACGCAGTATTTT.

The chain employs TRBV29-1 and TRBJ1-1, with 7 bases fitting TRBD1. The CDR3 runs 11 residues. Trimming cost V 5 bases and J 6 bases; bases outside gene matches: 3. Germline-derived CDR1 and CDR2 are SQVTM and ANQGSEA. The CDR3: CSVQGGAEAFF. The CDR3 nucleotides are TGCAGCGTTCAGGGGGGGGCTGAAGCTTTCTTT.

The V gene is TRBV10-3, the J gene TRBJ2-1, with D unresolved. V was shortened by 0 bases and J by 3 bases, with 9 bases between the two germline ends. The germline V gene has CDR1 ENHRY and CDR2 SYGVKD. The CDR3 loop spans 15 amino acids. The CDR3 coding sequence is TGTGCCATCAGTGAGTCCAGAGTTAACTACAATGAGCAGTTCTTC. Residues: CAISESRVNYNEQFF.

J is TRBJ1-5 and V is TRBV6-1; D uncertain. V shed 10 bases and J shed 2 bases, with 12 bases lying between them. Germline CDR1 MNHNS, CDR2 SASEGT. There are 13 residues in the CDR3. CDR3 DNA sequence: TGTGCCACCTTCGAGCGGGGCAATCAGCCCCAGCATTTT. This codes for CATFERGNQPQHF.

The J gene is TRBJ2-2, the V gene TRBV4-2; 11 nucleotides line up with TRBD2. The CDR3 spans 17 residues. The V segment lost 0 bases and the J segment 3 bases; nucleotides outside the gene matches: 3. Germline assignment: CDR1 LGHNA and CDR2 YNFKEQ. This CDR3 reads CASSQDGGLADTGELFF. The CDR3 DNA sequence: TGTGCCAGCAGCCAAGATGGGGGACTAGCGGACACCGGGGAGCTGTTTTTT.

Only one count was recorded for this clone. The CDR3 loop is CASSEDWGREAFF. The CDR3 DNA follows: TGCGCCAGCAGTGAGGATTGGGGCAGAGAAGCTTTCTTT. This chain links TRBV10-1 with TRBJ1-1, with D tentatively TRBD1 (5 bases). V lost 2 bases and J 8 bases, leaving 12 bases between the germline ends. This CDR3 has 13 residues. Germline CDR1 reads WNHNN; CDR2 reads SYGVQD (reference sequence).

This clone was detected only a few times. Here the CDR3 reads CASSYEGVNTEAFF. CDR3 nucleotide sequence: TGTGCCAGCAGTTACGAGGGGGTGAACACTGAAGCTTTCTTT. This sequence joins TRBV6-5 and TRBJ1-1; D is perhaps TRBD1 (6 bases). CDR3 size: 14 residues. V was clipped by 2 bases and J by 0 bases, with 7 bases between them. The germline CDR1 and CDR2 sequences are MNHEY and SVGAGI.

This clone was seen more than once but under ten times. As DNA, the CDR3 is TGCGCCAGCAGCCAACTTACGACAGGGGGCTTTTCACCCCTCCACTTT. This encodes CASSQLTTGGFSPLHF. The rearrangement links TRBV4-1 to TRBJ1-6; 10 bases fit TRBD1. Germline values: CDR1 MGHRA, CDR2 YSYEKL. With 2 bases clipped from V and 9 bases from J, the junction kept 7 bases outside the gene matches. This CDR3 is built from 16 residues.

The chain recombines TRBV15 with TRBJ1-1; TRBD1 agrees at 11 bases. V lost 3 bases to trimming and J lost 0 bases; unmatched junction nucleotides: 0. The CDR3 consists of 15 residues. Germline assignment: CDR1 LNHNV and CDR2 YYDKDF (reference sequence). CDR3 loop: CATSRDRGLNTEAFF. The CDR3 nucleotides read TGTGCCACCAGCAGGGACAGGGGGCTGAACACTGAAGCTTTCTTT.